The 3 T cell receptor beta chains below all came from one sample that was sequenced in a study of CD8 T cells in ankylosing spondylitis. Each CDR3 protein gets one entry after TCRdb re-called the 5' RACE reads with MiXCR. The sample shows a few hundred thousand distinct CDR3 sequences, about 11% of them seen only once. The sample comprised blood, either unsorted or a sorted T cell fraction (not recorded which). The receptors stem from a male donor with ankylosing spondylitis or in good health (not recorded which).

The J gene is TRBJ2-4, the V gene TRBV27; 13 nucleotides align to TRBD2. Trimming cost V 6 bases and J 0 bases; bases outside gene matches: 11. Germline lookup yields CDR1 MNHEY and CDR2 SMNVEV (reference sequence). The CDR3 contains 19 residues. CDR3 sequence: CASRPALAGGPLAKNIQYF. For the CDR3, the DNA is TGTGCCAGCAGGCCCGCACTAGCGGGAGGGCCCCTAGCCAAAAACATTCAGTACTTC.

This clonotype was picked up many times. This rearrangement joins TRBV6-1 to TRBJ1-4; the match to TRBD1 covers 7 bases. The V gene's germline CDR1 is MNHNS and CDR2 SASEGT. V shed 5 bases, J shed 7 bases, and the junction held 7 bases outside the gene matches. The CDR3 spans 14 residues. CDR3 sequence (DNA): TGTGCCAGCAGTACCGGGACAGATACTGAAAAACTGTTTTTT. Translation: CASSTGTDTEKLFF.

CDR3 residues: CASSPSGEGGTEAFF. For the CDR3, the DNA is TGCGCCAGCAGCCCATCCGGGGAAGGGGGCACTGAAGCTTTCTTT. The J gene is TRBJ1-1, the V gene TRBV5-1; D perhaps matches TRBD1 (6 bases). Germline V lookup: CDR1 SGHRS, CDR2 YFSETQ. This CDR3 has 15 amino acids. The V end lost 4 bases, the J end lost 4 bases, and 17 bases lay between the germline ends.